The rows below give T cell receptor beta chains drawn from one sample of a study of OX40 agonist ivuxolimab in advanced cancers. The protocol was immunoSEQ multiplex PCR, while the TCRdb copy is restricted to in-frame clones and leaves out a portion. Altogether about 56,000 clones are present, roughly 91% being singletons, with the ten largest covering approximately 25%. The sequenced sample was CD4+ or CD8+ T cells sorted from blood, obtained in a trial of the OX40 agonist ivuxolimab. The receptors derive from an adult with an advanced solid tumor such as melanoma, head and neck, liver or kidney cancer. The CDR3 runs from the conserved cysteine through the conserved F or W. Fields, in order: clone size, V gene, J gene, D gene, CDR3 DNA, CDR3 protein. A D gene is named only where the DNA matches it firmly. Where a row states a size, it is once, few, many or the class of an expanded clone; other rows omit it.

size: NA; V: TRBV6-6; J: TRBJ2-1; D: NA; DNA: TGTGCCAGCAGTTACACGGGAAATGAGCAGTTCTTC; CDR3: CASSYTGNEQFF
size: medium-sized; V: TRBV6-1; J: TRBJ1-5; D: NA; DNA: TGTGCCAGCAGTGAAGAGGGGTCGGGGTACCAGCCCCAGCATTTT; CDR3: CASSEEGSGYQPQHF
size: medium-sized; V: TRBV27; J: TRBJ2-7; D: NA; DNA: TGTGCCAGCAGTTTAGGGGTGGCCTACGAGCAGTACTTC; CDR3: CASSLGVAYEQYF
size: NA; V: TRBV5-8; J: TRBJ2-2; D: NA; DNA: TGTGCCAGCAGCCCCTCCGGGACACCCACCGGGGAGCTGTTTTTT; CDR3: CASSPSGTPTGELFF
size: NA; V: TRBV7-9; J: TRBJ2-5; D: NA; DNA: TGTGCCAGCAGCTTAGCAGCGCTGTACCAAGAGACCCAGTACTTC; CDR3: CASSLAALYQETQYF
size: NA; V: TRBV4-3; J: TRBJ2-6; D: NA; DNA: TGCGCCAGCAGCCAAGAGGATGGGGCCAACGTCCTGACTTTC; CDR3: CASSQEDGANVLTF
size: NA; V: TRBV6-5; J: TRBJ2-3; D: NA; DNA: TGTGCCAGCAGTGCCAGAACCACAGATACGCAGTATTTT; CDR3: CASSARTTDTQYF
size: once; V: TRBV7-9; J: TRBJ2-2; D: NA; DNA: TGTGCCAGCAGCGCAACCGAATCCGGTGTAGACACCGGGGAGCTGTTTTTT; CDR3: CASSATESGVDTGELFF
size: NA; V: TRBV16; J: TRBJ1-4; D: NA; DNA: TGTGCCAGCAGTCAGGAAAAAGAAAAACTGTTTTTT; CDR3: CASSQEKEKLFF
size: NA; V: TRBV2; J: TRBJ2-7; D: NA; DNA: TGTGCCAGCTGTGACAGGTTGGACGGGTACGAGCAGTACTTC; CDR3: CASCDRLDGYEQYF
size: NA; V: TRBV11-2; J: TRBJ2-5; D: TRBD2; DNA: TGTGCCAGCAGCTGGACTAGCGGTAACCAAGAGACCCAGTACTTC; CDR3: CASSWTSGNQETQYF
size: few; V: TRBV4-3; J: TRBJ1-5; D: NA; DNA: TGCGCCAGCAGCCAAGATTTAGCAGGGATCCATCAGCCCCAGCATTTT; CDR3: CASSQDLAGIHQPQHF
size: NA; V: TRBV29-1; J: TRBJ2-7; D: TRBD2; DNA: TGCAGCGTTGAAGATTGGGTCCCTAGCGGGACCTCGGGAACCTACGAGCAGTACTTC; CDR3: CSVEDWVPSGTSGTYEQYF
size: NA; V: TRBV6-1; J: TRBJ1-2; D: NA; DNA: TGTGCCAGCAGTGAAGCGGCAGGGTATGGCTACACCTTC; CDR3: CASSEAAGYGYTF
size: NA; V: TRBV2; J: TRBJ2-7; D: TRBD2; DNA: TGTGCCAGCAGAGGGGAGACTAGCGACTACGAGCAGTACTTC; CDR3: CASRGETSDYEQYF
size: NA; V: TRBV6-5; J: TRBJ2-3; D: NA; DNA: TGTGCCAGCAGTGGAGGGCAGGATACGGATACGCAGTATTTT; CDR3: CASSGGQDTDTQYF
size: NA; V: TRBV13; J: TRBJ2-3; D: NA; DNA: TGTGCCAGCAGCTTAGGAAGGTCAGATACGCAGTATTTT; CDR3: CASSLGRSDTQYF
size: NA; V: TRBV7-9; J: TRBJ2-2; D: TRBD1; DNA: TGTGCCAGCGACAGGGTAGGGCTCCAGGGGAAGCTGTTTTTT; CDR3: CASDRVGLQGKLFF
size: NA; V: TRBV21-1; J: TRBJ2-7; D: NA; DNA: TGTGCCAAGCATCGGGCTAGCTCCTACGAGCAGTACTTC; CDR3: CAKHRASSYEQYF
size: NA; V: TRBV4-3; J: TRBJ2-4; D: NA; DNA: TGCGCCAGCAGCCAAGATTCATTACAGGTGGGAGCCGGGAACATTCAGTACTTC; CDR3: CASSQDSLQVGAGNIQYF
size: NA; V: TRBV6-1; J: TRBJ2-7; D: TRBD2; DNA: TGTGCCAGCAGTGTTAGTACTAGCGGGTTGGCCACCTACGAGCAGTACTTC; CDR3: CASSVSTSGLATYEQYF
size: NA; V: TRBV6-1; J: TRBJ2-3; D: TRBD1; DNA: TGTGCCAGCAGCCTGACAGGGGGGGCAGATACGCAGTATTTT; CDR3: CASSLTGGADTQYF
size: NA; V: TRBV7-8; J: TRBJ1-5; D: NA; DNA: TGTGCCAGCAGCTTAGGCCCTGGGCAGCCCCAGCATTTT; CDR3: CASSLGPGQPQHF
size: NA; V: TRBV29-1; J: TRBJ2-1; D: NA; DNA: TGCAGCGGGGAAAACTACAATGAGCAGTTCTTC; CDR3: CSGENYNEQFF
size: NA; V: TRBV28; J: TRBJ2-2; D: NA; DNA: TGTGCCAGCAGTTCGGATGACACCGGGGAGCTGTTTTTT; CDR3: CASSSDDTGELFF
size: NA; V: TRBV5-1; J: TRBJ2-1; D: NA; DNA: TGCGCCAGCAGCCGCTCGGCCAGCTCCTACAATGAGCAGTTCTTC; CDR3: CASSRSASSYNEQFF
size: NA; V: TRBV4-1; J: TRBJ1-3; D: NA; DNA: TGCGCCAGCAGCCAAGAGGCACCCGAGGGGTTCTCTGGAAACACCATATATTTT; CDR3: CASSQEAPEGFSGNTIYF
size: NA; V: TRBV27; J: TRBJ2-3; D: TRBD1; DNA: TGTGCCAGCAGTTTATCTTTGGGACAGGGGAGCTCAGATACGCAGTATTTT; CDR3: CASSLSLGQGSSDTQYF
size: NA; V: TRBV9; J: TRBJ2-1; D: TRBD2; DNA: TGTGCCAGCAGCGCGTGGGTAGCGGGGCACAATGAGCAGTTCTTC; CDR3: CASSAWVAGHNEQFF
size: NA; V: TRBV28; J: TRBJ1-2; D: NA; DNA: TGTGCCAGCAACCTCAGGGTCAACTATGGCTACACCTTC; CDR3: CASNLRVNYGYTF
size: NA; V: TRBV19; J: TRBJ2-7; D: NA; DNA: TGTGCCAGTAGGCTCGGGATGGGGTCCTACGAGCAGTACTTC; CDR3: CASRLGMGSYEQYF
size: NA; V: TRBV19; J: TRBJ2-7; D: TRBD1; DNA: TGTGCCAGTAGTCCGAAAAGGGGACAGCGGACTGACAGCTCCTACGAGCAGTACTTC; CDR3: CASSPKRGQRTDSSYEQYF
size: NA; V: TRBV19; J: TRBJ2-1; D: TRBD2; DNA: TGTGCCAGTAGTCTAGCGGGAGGGCCCTACAATGAGCAGTTCTTC; CDR3: CASSLAGGPYNEQFF
size: NA; V: TRBV19; J: TRBJ2-4; D: NA; DNA: TGTGCCAGTAGTGGGGGAACGGACGAAAACATTCAGTACTTC; CDR3: CASSGGTDENIQYF
size: once; V: TRBV2; J: TRBJ2-7; D: NA; DNA: TGTGCCAGCAGTCCAGGGGTCTACGAGCAGTACTTC; CDR3: CASSPGVYEQYF
size: NA; V: TRBV11-3; J: TRBJ2-1; D: TRBD1; DNA: TGTGCCAGCAGCCGTATTAGTGGGACAGGGGTTGGGAATGAGCAGTTCTTC; CDR3: CASSRISGTGVGNEQFF
size: NA; V: TRBV25-1; J: TRBJ2-1; D: NA; DNA: TGTGCCAGCAGTGGGAACTCCTACAATGAGCAGTTCTTC; CDR3: CASSGNSYNEQFF
size: NA; V: TRBV2; J: TRBJ1-4; D: NA; DNA: TGTGCCAGGACTGCAGGGAACGAAAAACTGTTTTTT; CDR3: CARTAGNEKLFF
size: NA; V: TRBV28; J: TRBJ1-3; D: NA; DNA: TGTGCCAGTTCCGTTACCAGGGCTGGAAACACCATATATTTT; CDR3: CASSVTRAGNTIYF
size: NA; V: TRBV11-2; J: TRBJ2-7; D: TRBD2; DNA: TGTGCCAGCAGCTTACTCGAACTAGCGGGAGCCGGCGAGCAGTACTTC; CDR3: CASSLLELAGAGEQYF
size: NA; V: TRBV9; J: TRBJ1-1; D: NA; DNA: TGTGCCAGCAGCGCGTCAGGACGTGGGGACACTGAAGCTTTCTTT; CDR3: CASSASGRGDTEAFF
size: NA; V: TRBV20-1; J: TRBJ2-5; D: NA; DNA: TGCGGGGACGGGGACCAGTACTTC; CDR3: CGDGDQYF
size: NA; V: TRBV4-1; J: TRBJ2-1; D: TRBD2; DNA: TGCGCCAGCAGCCTCGAAGCAACTAGCGGGGGGTGGAATGAGCAGTTCTTC; CDR3: CASSLEATSGGWNEQFF
size: once; V: TRBV28; J: TRBJ2-3; D: TRBD1; DNA: TGTGCCAGCAGTTTTACGGACAGGAGCACAGATACGCAGTATTTT; CDR3: CASSFTDRSTDTQYF
size: NA; V: TRBV4-2; J: TRBJ2-1; D: NA; DNA: TGTGCCAGCAGCCAACGACTAAACAATGAGCAGTTCTTC; CDR3: CASSQRLNNEQFF
size: NA; V: TRBV19; J: TRBJ2-7; D: NA; DNA: TGTGCCAGTAGTATGTACGGAGCCTACGAGCAGTACTTC; CDR3: CASSMYGAYEQYF
size: NA; V: TRBV27; J: TRBJ2-7; D: NA; DNA: TGTGCCAGCAGTTTAATCCGGGGGCATATGGTTTACGAGCAGTACTTC; CDR3: CASSLIRGHMVYEQYF
size: NA; V: TRBV5-6; J: TRBJ1-4; D: NA; DNA: TGTGCCAGCAGCCCACCCGGTGTCAATGAAAAACTGTTTTTT; CDR3: CASSPPGVNEKLFF
size: NA; V: TRBV7-6; J: TRBJ2-7; D: NA; DNA: TGTGCCAGCAGCTTAAAGGACAGCCCCTACGAGCAGTACTTC; CDR3: CASSLKDSPYEQYF
size: NA; V: TRBV6-1; J: TRBJ2-7; D: NA; DNA: TGTGCCAGCAGTGCGTCCCCTCTAAACTCCTACGAGCAGTACTTC; CDR3: CASSASPLNSYEQYF
size: NA; V: TRBV27; J: TRBJ2-1; D: NA; DNA: TGTGCCAGCACCCTTCGAGAGGGGCGCGAGCAGTTCTTC; CDR3: CASTLREGREQFF